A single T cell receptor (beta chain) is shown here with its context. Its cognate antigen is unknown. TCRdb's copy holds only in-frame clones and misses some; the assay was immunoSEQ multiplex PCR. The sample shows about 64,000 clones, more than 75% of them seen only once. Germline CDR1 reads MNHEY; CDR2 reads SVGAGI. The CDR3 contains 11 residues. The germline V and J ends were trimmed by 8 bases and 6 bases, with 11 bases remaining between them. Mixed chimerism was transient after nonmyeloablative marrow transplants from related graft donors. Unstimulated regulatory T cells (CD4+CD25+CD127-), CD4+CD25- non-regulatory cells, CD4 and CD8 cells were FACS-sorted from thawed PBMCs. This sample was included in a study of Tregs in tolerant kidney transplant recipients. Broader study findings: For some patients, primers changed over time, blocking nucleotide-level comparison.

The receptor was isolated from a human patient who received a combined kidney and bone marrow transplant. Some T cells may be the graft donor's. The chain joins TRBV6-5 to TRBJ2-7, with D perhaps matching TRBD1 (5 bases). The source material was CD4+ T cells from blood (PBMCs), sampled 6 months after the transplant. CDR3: CASSLRGEQYF. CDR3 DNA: TGTGCCAGCTCACTAAGGGGCGAGCAGTACTTC.